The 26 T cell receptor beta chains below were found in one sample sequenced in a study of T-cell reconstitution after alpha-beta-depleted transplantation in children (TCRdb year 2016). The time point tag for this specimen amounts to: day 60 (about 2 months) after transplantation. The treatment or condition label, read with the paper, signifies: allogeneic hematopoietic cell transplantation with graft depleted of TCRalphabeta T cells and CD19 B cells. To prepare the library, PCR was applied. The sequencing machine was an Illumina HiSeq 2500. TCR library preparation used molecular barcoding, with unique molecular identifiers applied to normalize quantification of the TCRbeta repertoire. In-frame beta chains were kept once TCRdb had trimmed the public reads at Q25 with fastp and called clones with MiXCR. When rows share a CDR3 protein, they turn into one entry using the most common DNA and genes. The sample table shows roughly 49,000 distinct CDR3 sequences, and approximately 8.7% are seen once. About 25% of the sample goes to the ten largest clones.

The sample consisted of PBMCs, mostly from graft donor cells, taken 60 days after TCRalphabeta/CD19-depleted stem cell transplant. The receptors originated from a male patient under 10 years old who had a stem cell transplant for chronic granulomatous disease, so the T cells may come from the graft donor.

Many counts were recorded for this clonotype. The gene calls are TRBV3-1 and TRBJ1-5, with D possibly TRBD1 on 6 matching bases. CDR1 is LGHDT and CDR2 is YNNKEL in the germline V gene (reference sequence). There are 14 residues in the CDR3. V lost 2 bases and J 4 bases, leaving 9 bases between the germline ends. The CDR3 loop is CASSQNRVNQPQHF. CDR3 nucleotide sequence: TGTGCCAGCAGCCAAAACAGGGTAAATCAGCCCCAGCATTTT.

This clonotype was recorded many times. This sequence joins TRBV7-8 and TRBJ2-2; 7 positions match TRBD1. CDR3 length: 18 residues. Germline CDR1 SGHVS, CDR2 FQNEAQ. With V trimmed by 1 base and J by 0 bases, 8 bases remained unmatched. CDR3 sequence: CASSLGVHGTANTGELFF. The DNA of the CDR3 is TGTGCCAGCAGCTTAGGGGTCCACGGGACAGCGAACACCGGGGAGCTGTTTTTT.

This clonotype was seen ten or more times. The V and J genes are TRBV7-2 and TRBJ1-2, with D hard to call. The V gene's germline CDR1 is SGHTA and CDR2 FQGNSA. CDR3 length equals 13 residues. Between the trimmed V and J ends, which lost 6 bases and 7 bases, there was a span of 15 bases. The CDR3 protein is CASSNTARVGYTF. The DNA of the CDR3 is TGTGCCAGCAGTAATACCGCTAGGGTTGGCTACACCTTC.

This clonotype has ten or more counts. Here the CDR3 DNA reads TGTGCCACCGGGGGCGGACAACCAGAGCAGTTCTTC. It translates to CATGGGQPEQFF. The chain links TRBV15 to TRBJ2-1, with a tentative D call TRBD1 (6 bases). CDR3 size: 12 residues. Germline CDR1 is LNHNV and CDR2 is YYDKDF (reference sequence). Trimming left V 8 bases short and J 10 bases short, with 15 bases between.

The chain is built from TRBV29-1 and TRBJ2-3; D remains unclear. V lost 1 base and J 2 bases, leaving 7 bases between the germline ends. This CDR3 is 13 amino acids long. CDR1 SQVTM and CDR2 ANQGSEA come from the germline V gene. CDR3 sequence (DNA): TGCAGCGTTGAAGGGCCTCCCACAGATACGCAGTATTTT. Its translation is CSVEGPPTDTQYF.

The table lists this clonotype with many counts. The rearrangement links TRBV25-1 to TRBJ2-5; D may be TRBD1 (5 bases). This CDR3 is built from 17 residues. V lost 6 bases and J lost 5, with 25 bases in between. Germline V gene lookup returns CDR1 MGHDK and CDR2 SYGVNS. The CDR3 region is CASSPEQALSPWETQYF. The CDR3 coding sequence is TGTGCCAGCAGCCCCGAACAGGCACTATCTCCCTGGGAGACCCAGTACTTC.

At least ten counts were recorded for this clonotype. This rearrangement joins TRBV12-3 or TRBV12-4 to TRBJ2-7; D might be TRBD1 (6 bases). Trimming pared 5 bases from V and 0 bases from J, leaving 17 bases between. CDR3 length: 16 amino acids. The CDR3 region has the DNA TGTGCCAGCAGTCGAACAGGGTACAGGCTCTCCTACGAGCAGTACTTC. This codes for CASSRTGYRLSYEQYF.

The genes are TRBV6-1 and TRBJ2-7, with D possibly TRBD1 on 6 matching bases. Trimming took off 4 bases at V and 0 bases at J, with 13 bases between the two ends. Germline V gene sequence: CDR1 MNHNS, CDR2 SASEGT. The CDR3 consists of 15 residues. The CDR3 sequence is CASSVGTLDSYEQYF. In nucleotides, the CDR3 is TGTGCCAGCAGTGTCGGGACACTCGACTCCTACGAGCAGTACTTC.

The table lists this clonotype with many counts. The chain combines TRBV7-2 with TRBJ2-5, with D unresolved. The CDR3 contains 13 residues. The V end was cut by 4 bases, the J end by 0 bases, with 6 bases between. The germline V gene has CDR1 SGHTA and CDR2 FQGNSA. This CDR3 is CASSSVYQETQYF. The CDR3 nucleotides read TGTGCCAGCAGCTCCGTGTACCAAGAGACCCAGTACTTC.

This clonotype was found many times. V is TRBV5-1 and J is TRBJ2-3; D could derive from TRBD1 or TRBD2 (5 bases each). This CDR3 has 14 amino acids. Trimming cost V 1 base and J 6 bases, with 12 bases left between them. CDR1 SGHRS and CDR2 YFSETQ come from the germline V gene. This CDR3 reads CASSLKGSRDTQYF. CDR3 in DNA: TGCGCCAGCAGCTTGAAGGGGAGTAGGGATACGCAGTATTTT.

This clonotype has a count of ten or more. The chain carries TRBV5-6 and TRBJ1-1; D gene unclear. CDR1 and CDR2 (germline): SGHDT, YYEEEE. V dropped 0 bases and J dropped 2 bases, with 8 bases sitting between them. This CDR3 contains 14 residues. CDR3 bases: TGTGCCAGCAGCTTGGGGTCGGGAAACACTGAAGCTTTCTTT. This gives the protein CASSLGSGNTEAFF. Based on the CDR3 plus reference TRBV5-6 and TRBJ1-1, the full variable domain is DAGVTQSPTHLIKTRGQQVTLRCSPKSGHDTVSWYQQALGQGPQFIFQYYEEEERQRGNFPDRFSGHQFPNYSSELNVNALLLGDSALYLCASSLGSGNTEAFFGQGTRLTVV.

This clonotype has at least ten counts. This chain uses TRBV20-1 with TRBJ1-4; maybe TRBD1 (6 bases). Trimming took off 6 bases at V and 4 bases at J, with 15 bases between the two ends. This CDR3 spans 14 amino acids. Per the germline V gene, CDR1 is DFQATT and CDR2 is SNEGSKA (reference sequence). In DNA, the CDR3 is TGCAGTGCAACACCGGGACAATTTAATGAAAAACTGTTTTTT. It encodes CSATPGQFNEKLFF.

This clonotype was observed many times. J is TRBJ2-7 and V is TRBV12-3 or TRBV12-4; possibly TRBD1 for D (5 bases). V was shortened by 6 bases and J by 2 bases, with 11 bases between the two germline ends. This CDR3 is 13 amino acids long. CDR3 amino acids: CASRKTATYEQYF. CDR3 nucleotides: TGTGCCAGCAGAAAGACAGCTACCTACGAGCAGTACTTC.

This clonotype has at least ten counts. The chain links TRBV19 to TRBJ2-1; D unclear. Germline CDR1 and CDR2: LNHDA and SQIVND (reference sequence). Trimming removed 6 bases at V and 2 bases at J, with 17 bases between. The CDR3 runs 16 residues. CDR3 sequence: CASSPYSRATYNEQFF. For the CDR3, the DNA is TGTGCCAGTAGCCCGTATAGTAGGGCCACCTACAATGAGCAGTTCTTC.

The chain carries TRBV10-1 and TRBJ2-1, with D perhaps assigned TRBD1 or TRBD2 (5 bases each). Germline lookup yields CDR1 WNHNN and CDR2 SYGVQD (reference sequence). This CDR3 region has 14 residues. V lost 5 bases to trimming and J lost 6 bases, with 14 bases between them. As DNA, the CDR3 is TGCGCCAGCAGTCCTCTGGGACGGAGCAATGAGCAGTTCTTC. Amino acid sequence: CASSPLGRSNEQFF.

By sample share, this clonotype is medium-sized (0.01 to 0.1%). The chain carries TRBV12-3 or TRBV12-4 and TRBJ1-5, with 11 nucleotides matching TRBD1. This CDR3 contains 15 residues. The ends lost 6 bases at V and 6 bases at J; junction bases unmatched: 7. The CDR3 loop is CASSLGTGGAQPQHF. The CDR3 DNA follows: TGTGCCAGCAGCCTCGGGACAGGGGGAGCTCAGCCCCAGCATTTT.

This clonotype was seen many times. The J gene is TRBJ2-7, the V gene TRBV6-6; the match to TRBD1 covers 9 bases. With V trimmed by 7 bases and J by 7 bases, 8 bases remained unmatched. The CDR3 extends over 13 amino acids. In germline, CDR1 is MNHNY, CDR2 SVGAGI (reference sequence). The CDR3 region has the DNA TGTGCCAGCAACCCGGGACAGGGCGGAGAGCAGTACTTC. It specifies CASNPGQGGEQYF.

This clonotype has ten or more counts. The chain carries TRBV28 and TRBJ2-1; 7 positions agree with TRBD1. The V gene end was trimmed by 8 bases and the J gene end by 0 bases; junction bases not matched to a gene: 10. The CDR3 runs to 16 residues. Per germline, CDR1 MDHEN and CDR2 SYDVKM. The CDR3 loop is CASLGGRSISYNEQFF. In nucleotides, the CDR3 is TGTGCCAGCTTAGGGGGCAGGTCCATCTCCTACAATGAGCAGTTCTTC.

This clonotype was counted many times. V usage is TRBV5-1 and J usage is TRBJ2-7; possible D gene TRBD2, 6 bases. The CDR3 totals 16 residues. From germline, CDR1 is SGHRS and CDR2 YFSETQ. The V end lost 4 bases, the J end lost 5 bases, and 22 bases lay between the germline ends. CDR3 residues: CASSPVEATGVNEQYF. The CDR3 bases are TGCGCCAGCAGCCCCGTTGAGGCGACGGGAGTCAACGAGCAGTACTTC.

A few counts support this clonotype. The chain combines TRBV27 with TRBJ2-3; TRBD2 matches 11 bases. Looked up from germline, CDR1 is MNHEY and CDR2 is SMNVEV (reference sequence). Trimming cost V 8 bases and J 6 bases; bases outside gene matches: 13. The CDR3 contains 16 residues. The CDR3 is CASRRIAGGGGDTQYF. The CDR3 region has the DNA TGTGCCAGCCGCCGAATAGCGGGAGGGGGCGGGGATACGCAGTATTTT.

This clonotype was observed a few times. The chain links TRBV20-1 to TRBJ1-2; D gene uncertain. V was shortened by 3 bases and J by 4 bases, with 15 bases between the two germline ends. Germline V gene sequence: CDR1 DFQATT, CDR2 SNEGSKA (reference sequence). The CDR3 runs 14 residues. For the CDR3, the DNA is TGCAGTGCTAGCCCTTGGGTTCGGGCCTATGGCTACACCTTC. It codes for CSASPWVRAYGYTF.

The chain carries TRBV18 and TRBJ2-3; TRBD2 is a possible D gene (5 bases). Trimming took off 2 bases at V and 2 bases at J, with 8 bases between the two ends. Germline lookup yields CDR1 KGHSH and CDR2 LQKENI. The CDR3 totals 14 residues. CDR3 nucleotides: TGTGCCAGCTCACCAAGGACTTTCACAGATACGCAGTATTTT. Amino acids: CASSPRTFTDTQYF.

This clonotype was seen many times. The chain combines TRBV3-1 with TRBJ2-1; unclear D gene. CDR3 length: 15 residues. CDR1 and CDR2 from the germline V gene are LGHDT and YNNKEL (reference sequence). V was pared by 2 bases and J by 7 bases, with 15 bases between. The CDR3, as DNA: TGTGCCAGCAGCCAAATGCCCGAAGCCCAAAATGAGCAGTTCTTC. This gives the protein CASSQMPEAQNEQFF.

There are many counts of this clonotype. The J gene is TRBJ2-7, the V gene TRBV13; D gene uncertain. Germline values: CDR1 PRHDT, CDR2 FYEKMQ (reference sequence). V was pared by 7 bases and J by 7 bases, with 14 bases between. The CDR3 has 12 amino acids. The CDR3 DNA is TGTGCCAGCACCCTAGGGTCCGGGGAGCAGTACTTC. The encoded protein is CASTLGSGEQYF.

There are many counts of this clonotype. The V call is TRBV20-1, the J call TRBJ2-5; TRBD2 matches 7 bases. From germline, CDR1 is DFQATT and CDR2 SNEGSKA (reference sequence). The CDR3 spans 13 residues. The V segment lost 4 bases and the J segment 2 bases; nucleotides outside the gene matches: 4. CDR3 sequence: CSATGAGQETQYF. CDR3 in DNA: TGCAGTGCTACAGGAGCGGGGCAAGAGACCCAGTACTTC.

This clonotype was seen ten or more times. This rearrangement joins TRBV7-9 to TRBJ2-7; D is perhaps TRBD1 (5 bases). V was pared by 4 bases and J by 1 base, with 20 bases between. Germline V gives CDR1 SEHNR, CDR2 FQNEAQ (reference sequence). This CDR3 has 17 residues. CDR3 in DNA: TGTGCCAGCAGCTCAATCCGACCCGAAGCAGGGTCCTACGAGCAGTACTTC. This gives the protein CASSSIRPEAGSYEQYF.